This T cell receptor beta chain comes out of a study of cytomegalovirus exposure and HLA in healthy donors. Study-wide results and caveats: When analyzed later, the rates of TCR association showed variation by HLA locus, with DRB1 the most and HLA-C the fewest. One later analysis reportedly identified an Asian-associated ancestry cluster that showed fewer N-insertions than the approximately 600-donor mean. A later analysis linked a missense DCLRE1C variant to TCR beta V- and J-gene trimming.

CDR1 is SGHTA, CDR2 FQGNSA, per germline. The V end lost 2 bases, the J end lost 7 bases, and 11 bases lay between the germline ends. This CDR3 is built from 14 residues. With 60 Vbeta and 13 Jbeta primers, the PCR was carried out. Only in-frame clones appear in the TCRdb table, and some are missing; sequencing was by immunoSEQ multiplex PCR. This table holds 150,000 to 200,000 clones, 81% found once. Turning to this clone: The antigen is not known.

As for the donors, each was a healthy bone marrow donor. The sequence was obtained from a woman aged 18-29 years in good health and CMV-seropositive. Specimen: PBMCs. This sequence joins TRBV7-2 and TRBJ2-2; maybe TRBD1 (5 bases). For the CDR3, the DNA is TGTGCCAGCAGCTTACCCGGTAGGGGCGGGGAGCTGTTTTTT. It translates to CASSLPGRGGELFF.